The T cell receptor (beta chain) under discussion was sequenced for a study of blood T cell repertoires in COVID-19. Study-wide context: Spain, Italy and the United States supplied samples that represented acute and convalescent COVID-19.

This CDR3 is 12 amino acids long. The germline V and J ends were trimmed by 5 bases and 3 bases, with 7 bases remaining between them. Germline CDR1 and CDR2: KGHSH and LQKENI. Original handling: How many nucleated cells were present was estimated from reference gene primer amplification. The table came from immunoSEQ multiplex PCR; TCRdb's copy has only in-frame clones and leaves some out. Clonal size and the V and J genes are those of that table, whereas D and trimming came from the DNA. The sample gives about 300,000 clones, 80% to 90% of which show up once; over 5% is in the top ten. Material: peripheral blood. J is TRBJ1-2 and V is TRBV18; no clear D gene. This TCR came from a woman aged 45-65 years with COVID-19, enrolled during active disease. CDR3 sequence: CASSTGDYGYTF. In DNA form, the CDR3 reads TGTGCCAGCTCAACCGGGGACTATGGCTACACCTTC.